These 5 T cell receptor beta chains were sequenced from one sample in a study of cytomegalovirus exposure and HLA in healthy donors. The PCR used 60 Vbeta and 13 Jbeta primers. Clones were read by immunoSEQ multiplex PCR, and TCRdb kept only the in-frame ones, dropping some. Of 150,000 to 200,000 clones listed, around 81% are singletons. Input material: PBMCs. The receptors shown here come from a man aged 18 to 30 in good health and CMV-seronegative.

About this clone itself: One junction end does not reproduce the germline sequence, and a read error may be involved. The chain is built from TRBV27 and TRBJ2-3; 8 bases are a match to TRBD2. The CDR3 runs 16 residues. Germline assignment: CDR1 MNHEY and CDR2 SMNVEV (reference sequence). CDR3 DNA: TGTGCCAGCAGTTCGGGAGCGGGAGTGGGCACAGATACGCGGTATTTT. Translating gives CASSSGAGVGTDTRYF.

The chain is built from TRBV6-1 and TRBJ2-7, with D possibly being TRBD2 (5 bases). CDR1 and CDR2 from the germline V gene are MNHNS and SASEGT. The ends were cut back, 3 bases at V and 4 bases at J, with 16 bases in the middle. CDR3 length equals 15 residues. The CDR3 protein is CASSELRRAEYEQYF. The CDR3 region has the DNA TGTGCCAGCAGTGAGCTGCGGCGGGCTGAATACGAGCAGTACTTC.

The CDR3 reads CASSYGTPQTYEQYF. The CDR3 region has the DNA TGTGCCAGCAGCTACGGGACACCGCAAACCTACGAGCAGTACTTC. V and J are TRBV7-6 and TRBJ2-7; D is possibly TRBD1 (6 bases). Germline CDR1 is SGHVS and CDR2 is FNYEAQ. V lost 4 bases and J lost 2, with 15 bases in between. This CDR3 spans 15 amino acids.

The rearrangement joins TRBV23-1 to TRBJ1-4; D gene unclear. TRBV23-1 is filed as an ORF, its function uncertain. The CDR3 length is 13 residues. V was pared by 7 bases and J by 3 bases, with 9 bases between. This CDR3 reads CASTPRANEKLFF. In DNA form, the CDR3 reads TGCGCCAGCACCCCCCGGGCTAATGAAAAACTGTTTTTT.

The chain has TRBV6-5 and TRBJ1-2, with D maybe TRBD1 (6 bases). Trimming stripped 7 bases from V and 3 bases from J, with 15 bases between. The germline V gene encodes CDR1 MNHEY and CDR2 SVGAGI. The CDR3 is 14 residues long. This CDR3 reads CASTKERQDYGYTF. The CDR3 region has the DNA TGTGCCAGCACCAAAGAACGACAGGACTATGGCTACACCTTC.